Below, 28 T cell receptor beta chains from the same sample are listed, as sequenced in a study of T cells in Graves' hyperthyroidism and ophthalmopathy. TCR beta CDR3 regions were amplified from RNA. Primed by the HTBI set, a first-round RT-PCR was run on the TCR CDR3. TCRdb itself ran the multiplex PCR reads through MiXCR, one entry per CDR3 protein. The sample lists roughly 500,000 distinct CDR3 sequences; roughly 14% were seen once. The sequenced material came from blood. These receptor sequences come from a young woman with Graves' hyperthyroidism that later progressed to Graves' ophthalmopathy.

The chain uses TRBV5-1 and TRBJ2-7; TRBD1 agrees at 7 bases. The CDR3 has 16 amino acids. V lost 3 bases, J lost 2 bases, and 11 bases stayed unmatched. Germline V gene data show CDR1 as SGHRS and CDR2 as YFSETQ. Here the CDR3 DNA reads TGCGCCAGCAGCTCGGTAACAGGGGCTATCCCCTACGAGCAGTACTTC. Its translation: CASSSVTGAIPYEQYF.

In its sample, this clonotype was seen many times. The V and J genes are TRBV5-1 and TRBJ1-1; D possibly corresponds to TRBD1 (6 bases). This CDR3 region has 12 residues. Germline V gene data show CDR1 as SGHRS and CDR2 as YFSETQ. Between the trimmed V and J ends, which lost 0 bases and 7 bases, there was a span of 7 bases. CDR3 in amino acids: CASSLVGGEAFF. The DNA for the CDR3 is TGCGCCAGCAGCTTGGTAGGGGGTGAAGCTTTCTTT.

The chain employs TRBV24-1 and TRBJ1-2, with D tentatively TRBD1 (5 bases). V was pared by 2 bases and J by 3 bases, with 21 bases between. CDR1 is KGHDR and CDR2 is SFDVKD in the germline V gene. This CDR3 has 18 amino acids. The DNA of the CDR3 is TGTGCCACCAGTGATTCAACCCGGGACTTCAAGGGAGACTATGGCTACACCTTC. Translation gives CATSDSTRDFKGDYGYTF.

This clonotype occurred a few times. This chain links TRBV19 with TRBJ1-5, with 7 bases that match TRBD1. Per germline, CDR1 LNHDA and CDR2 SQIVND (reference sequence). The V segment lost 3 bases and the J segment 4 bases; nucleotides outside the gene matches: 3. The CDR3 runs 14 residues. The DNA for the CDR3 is TGTGCCAGTAGTATCGGGACAGCAAATCAGCCCCAGCATTTT. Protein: CASSIGTANQPQHF.

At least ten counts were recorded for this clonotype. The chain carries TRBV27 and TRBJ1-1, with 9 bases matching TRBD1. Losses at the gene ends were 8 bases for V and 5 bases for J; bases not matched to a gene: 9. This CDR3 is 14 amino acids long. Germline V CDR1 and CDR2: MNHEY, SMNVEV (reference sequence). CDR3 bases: TGTGCCAGCCGCCAGGACAGGGGAGGGACTGAAGCTTTCTTT. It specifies CASRQDRGGTEAFF.

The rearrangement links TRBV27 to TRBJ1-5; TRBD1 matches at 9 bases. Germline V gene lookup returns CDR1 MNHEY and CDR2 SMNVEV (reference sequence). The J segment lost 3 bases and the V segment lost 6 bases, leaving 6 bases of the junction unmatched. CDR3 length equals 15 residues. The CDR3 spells CASRWGQGPNQPQHF. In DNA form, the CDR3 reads TGTGCCAGCAGATGGGGACAGGGCCCCAATCAGCCCCAGCATTTT.

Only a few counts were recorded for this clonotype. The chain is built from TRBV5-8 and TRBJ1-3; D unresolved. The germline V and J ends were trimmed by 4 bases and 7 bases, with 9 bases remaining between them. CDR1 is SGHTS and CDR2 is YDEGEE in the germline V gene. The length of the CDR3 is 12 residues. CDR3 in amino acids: CASSPFWNTIYF. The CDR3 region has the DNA TGTGCCAGCAGCCCCTTTTGGAACACCATATATTTT.

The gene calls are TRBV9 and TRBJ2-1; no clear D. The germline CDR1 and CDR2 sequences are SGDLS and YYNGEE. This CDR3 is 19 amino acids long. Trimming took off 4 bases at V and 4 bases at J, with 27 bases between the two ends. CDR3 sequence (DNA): TGTGCCAGCAGCACAAACCCAATCGGACGTCGCCTCGCGTACAATGAGCAGTTCTTC. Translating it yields CASSTNPIGRRLAYNEQFF.

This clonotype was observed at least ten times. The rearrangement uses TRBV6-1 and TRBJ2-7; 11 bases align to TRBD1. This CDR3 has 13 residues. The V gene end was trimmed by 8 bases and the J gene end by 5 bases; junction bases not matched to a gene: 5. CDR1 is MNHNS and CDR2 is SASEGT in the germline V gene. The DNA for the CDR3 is TGTGCCAGCGGAGGGACAGGGGGACACGAGCAGTACTTC. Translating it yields CASGGTGGHEQYF.

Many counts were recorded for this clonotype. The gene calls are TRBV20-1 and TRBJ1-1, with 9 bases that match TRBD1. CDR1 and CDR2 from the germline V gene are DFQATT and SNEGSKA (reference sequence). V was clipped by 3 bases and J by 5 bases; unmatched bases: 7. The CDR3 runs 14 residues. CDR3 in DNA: TGCAGTGCTAGTAAACAGGGGGCGCGTACTGAAGCTTTCTTT. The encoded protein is CSASKQGARTEAFF.

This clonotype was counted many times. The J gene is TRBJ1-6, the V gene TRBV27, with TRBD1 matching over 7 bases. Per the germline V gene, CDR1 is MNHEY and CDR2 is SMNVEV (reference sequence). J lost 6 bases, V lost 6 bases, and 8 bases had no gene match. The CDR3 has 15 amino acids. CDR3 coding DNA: TGTGCCAGCAGCCCCCCGGCAGGGGGTAATTCACCCCTCCACTTT. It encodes CASSPPAGGNSPLHF.

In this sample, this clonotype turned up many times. In DNA, the CDR3 is TGCGCCAGCAGCTCAAATCCCGGGACAGGGGACGACGAGCAGTACTTC. As protein: CASSSNPGTGDDEQYF. The V call is TRBV5-1, the J call TRBJ2-7; 10 nucleotides agree with TRBD1. The CDR3 has 16 residues. Germline trimming cut 3 bases from V and 5 bases from J; bases unmatched to any gene: 11. Germline lookup yields CDR1 SGHRS and CDR2 YFSETQ.

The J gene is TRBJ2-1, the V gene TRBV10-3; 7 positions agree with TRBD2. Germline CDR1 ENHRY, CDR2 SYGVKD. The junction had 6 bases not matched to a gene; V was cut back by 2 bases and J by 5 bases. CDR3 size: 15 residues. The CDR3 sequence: CAISEDGEGHNEQFF. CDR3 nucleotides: TGTGCCATCAGTGAGGATGGGGAGGGCCACAATGAGCAGTTCTTC.

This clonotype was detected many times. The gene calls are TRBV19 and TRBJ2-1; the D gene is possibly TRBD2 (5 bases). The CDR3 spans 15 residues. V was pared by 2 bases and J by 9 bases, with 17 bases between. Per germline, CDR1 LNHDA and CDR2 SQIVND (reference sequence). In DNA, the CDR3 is TGTGCCAGTAGTATATATGAGGGAGAACGTCCTGAGCAGTTCTTC. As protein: CASSIYEGERPEQFF.

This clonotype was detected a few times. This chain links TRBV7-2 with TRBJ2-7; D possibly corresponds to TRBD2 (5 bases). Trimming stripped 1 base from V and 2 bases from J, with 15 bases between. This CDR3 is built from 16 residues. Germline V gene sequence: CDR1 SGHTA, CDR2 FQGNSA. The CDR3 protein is CASSLEGASGAYEQYF. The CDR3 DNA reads TGTGCCAGCAGCTTAGAGGGCGCGAGCGGTGCCTACGAGCAGTACTTC. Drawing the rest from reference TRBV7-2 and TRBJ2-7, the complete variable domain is GAGVSQSPSNKVTEKGKDVELRCDPISGHTALYWYRQSLGQGLEFLIYFQGNSAPDKSGLPSDRFSAERTGGSVSTLTIQRTQQEDSAVYLCASSLEGASGAYEQYFGPGTRLTVT.

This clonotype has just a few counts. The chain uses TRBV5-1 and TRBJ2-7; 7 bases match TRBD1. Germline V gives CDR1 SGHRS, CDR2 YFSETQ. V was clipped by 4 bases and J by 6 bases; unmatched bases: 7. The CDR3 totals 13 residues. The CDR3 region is CASSPDPGGEQYF. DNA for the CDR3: TGCGCCAGCAGCCCGGACCCAGGGGGCGAGCAGTACTTC. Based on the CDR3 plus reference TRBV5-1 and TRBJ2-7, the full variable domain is KAGVTQTPRYLIKTRGQQVTLSCSPISGHRSVSWYQQTPGQGLQFLFEYFSETQRNKGNFPGRFSGRQFSNSRSEMNVSTLELGDSALYLCASSPDPGGEQYFGPGTRLTVT.

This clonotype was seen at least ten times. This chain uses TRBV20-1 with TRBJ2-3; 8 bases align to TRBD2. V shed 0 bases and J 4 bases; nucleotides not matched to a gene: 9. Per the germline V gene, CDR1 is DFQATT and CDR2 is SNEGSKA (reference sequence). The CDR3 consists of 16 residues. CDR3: CSAREGGGRIPDTQYF. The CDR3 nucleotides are TGCAGTGCTAGAGAGGGGGGCGGGAGGATCCCAGATACGCAGTATTTT.

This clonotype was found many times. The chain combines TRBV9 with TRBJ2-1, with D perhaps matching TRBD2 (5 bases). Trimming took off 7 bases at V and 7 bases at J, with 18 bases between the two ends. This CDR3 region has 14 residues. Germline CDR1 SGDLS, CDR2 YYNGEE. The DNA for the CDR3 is TGTGCCAGCGGCACAAGTGGGAGATATAATGAGCAGTTCTTC. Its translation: CASGTSGRYNEQFF.

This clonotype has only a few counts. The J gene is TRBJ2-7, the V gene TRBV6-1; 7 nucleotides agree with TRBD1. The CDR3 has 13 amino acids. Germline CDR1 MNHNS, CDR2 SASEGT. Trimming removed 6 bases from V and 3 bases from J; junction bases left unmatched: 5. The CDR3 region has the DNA TGTGCCAGCAGGGGACAGAGATACTACGAGCAGTACTTC. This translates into CASRGQRYYEQYF.

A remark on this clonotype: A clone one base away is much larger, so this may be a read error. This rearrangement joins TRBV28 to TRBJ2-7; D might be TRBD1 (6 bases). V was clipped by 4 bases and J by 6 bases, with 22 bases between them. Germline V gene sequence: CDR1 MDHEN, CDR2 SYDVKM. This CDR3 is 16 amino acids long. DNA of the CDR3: TGTGCCAGCAGTTATTCCCGGGACACGCTTCTCTGCGAGCAGTACTTC. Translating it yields CASSYSRDTLLCEQYF.

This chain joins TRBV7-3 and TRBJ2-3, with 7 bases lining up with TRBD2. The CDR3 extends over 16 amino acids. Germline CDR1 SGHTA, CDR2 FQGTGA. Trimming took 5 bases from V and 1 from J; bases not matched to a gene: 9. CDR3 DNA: TGTGCCAGCAGCCAAACTAGCGACACTGGCACAGATACGCAGTATTTT. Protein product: CASSQTSDTGTDTQYF.

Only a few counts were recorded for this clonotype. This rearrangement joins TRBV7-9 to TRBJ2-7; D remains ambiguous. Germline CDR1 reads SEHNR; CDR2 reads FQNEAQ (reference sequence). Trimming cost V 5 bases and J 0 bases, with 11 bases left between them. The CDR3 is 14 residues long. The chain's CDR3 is CASSVDGASYEQYF. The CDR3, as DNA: TGTGCCAGCAGCGTGGACGGAGCCTCCTACGAGCAGTACTTC.

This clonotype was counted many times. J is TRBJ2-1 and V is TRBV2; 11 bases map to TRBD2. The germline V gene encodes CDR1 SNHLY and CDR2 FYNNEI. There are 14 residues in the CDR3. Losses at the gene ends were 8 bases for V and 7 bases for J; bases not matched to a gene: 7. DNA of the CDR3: TGTGCCAGCCATAGCGGGAGGGCCATTAATGAGCAGTTCTTC. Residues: CASHSGRAINEQFF.

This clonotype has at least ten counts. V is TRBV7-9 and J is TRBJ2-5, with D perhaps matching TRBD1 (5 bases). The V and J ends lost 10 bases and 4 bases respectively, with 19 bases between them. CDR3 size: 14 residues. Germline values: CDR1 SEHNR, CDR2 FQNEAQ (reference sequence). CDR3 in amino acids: CATSSDSHLETQYF. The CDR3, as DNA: TGTGCCACTTCTTCCGACAGCCACCTAGAGACCCAGTACTTC.

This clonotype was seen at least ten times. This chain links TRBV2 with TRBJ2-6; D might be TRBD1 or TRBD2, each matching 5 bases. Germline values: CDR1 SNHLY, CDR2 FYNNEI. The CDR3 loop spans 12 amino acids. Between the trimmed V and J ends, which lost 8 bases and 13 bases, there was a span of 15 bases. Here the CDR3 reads CASFGAPGVLTF. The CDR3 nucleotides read TGTGCCAGCTTCGGGGCCCCAGGAGTCCTGACTTTC.

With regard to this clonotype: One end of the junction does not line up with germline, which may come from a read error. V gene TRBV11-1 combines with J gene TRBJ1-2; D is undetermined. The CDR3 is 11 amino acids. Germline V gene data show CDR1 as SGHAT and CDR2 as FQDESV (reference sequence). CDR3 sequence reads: CASSLAYGYNF. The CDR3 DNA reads TGTGCCAGCAGTTTAGCCTATGGCTACAACTTC.

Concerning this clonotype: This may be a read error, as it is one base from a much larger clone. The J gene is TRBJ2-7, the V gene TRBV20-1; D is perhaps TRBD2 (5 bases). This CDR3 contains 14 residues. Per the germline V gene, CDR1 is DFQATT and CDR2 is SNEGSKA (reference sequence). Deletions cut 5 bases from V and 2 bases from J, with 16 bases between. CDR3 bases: TGCAGTGCTGGGGTGGACTCCCTCCCCTACGAGCAGTACGTC. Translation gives CSAGVDSLPYEQYV.

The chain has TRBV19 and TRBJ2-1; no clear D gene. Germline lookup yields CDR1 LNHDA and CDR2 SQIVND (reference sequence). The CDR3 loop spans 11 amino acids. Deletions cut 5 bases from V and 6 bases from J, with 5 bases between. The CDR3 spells CASSRANEQFF. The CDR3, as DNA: TGTGCCAGTAGTCGTGCCAATGAGCAGTTCTTC. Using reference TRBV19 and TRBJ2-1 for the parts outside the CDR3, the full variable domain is DGGITQSPKYLFRKEGQNVTLSCEQNLNHDAMYWYRQDPGQGLRLIYYSQIVNDFQKGDIAEGYSVSREKKESFPLTVTSAQKNPTAFYLCASSRANEQFFGPGTRLTVL.